This T cell receptor (beta chain) was found in a study of blood T cells in healthy people across ages. Study outcomes and limitations: Diversity estimated from one million T cells was considered an underestimate. Significant beta diversity loss was already apparent by age roughly 43, declining roughly linearly.

About this clonotype itself: The antigen is undetermined.

Healthy individuals of Caucasian origin from Russia, aged about 6 to 100, served as donors. The J segment lost 0 bases and the V segment lost 5 bases, leaving 7 bases of the junction unmatched. This CDR3 is 16 amino acids long. A J-beta primer mix and a sample-barcoded 5' primer were used in a second PCR of about 7 to 12 cycles. A template-switch adaptor with 12 random nucleotides tagged each cDNA molecule. One entry per CDR3 protein, called by TCRdb with MiXCR from the 5' RACE reads. This sample has fewer than 950,000 distinct CDR3 sequences; about 55% occur once, and the top ten carry around 41%. The chain is built from TRBV12-3 or TRBV12-4 and TRBJ2-1, with 7 bases that match TRBD2. The sample comprised blood. The TCR originated in a man at least 80 years old in good health. The CDR3 region is CASSPLAPSSYNEQFF. For the CDR3, the DNA is TGTGCCAGCAGTCCACTAGCGCCGAGCTCCTACAATGAGCAGTTCTTC.